This is a list of T cell receptor beta chains from one sample in a study of blood T cell repertoires in COVID-19. Data came from immunoSEQ multiplex PCR; TCRdb stores just in-frame clones and leaves some out. The table shows about 230,000 clones, with about nine tenths occurring only once. Sequenced: PBMCs or T cells enriched from blood (not recorded which). Receptors were obtained from a woman in her 30s with acute COVID-19. Both conserved end residues are part of each CDR3. The D gene is left open where the match is weak. The listing skips clone size in some rows; elsewhere it reads once, few, many or a size class.

-	TRBD1	TRBV19	TRBJ1-1	16	CASSIPLTGELTEAFF	TGTGCCAGTAGTATCCCCCTTACAGGGGAACTTACTGAAGCTTTCTTT
-	-	TRBV7-7	TRBJ2-1	16	CASSLARGGAVDEQFF	TGTGCCAGCAGCTTAGCGCGGGGAGGAGCGGTCGATGAGCAGTTCTTC
-	-	TRBV5-4	TRBJ1-4	16	CASSYDQGALGEKLFF	TGTGCCAGCAGCTACGACCAGGGCGCTTTGGGAGAAAAACTGTTTTTT
once	-	TRBV4-3	TRBJ1-2	14	CASSQDPANYGYTF	TGCGCCAGCAGCCAAGATCCAGCTAACTATGGCTACACCTTC
few	TRBD1	TRBV29-1	TRBJ2-5	13	CSAYRGREETQYF	TGCAGCGCCTACAGGGGGCGGGAAGAGACCCAGTACTTC
once	TRBD1	TRBV5-6	TRBJ1-2	13	CASSSDRDYGYTF	TGTGCCAGCAGCTCCGACAGGGACTATGGCTACACCTTC
-	TRBD2	TRBV7-2	TRBJ2-2	17	CASSRGGAFPSTGELFF	TGTGCCAGCAGCCGCGGGGGGGCCTTTCCAAGCACCGGGGAGCTGTTTTTT
-	TRBD2	TRBV28	TRBJ2-7	14	CASSPVLATYEQYF	TGTGCCAGCAGCCCTGTACTAGCGACCTACGAGCAGTACTTC
-	-	TRBV6-1	TRBJ2-5	15	CASSEILLLQETQYF	TGTGCCAGCAGTGAAATCTTACTACTACAAGAGACCCAGTACTTC
-	-	TRBV27	TRBJ1-2	13	CASSFRGFGGYTF	TGTGCCAGCAGTTTCCGGGGATTTGGCGGCTACACCTTC
-	TRBD1	TRBV6-2/TRBV6-3	TRBJ2-7	13	CASSRGQGYEQYF	TGTGCCAGCAGTCGCGGACAGGGCTACGAGCAGTACTTC
-	TRBD1	TRBV19	TRBJ2-3	17	CASSIAGTGLYTDTQYF	TGTGCCAGTAGTATTGCCGGGACAGGGCTTTACACAGATACGCAGTATTTT
-	-	TRBV7-2	TRBJ2-5	13	CASTPTGVQTQYF	TGTGCCAGCACCCCCACGGGGGTCCAGACCCAGTACTTC
-	-	TRBV7-2	TRBJ1-6	15	CASSLAAGNNSPLHF	TGTGCCAGCAGCTTAGCTGCAGGGAACAATTCACCCCTCCACTTT
-	TRBD1	TRBV6-5	TRBJ1-2	15	CASSYSTRGRGGYTF	TGTGCCAGCAGTTACTCAACCAGGGGGCGGGGAGGCTACACCTTC
-	TRBD1	TRBV18	TRBJ1-1	17	CASSPDVRTGLNTEAFF	TGTGCCAGCTCACCGGACGTTCGGACAGGATTGAACACTGAAGCTTTCTTT
-	-	TRBV11-3	TRBJ2-2	16	CASSGGQPRNTGELFF	TGTGCCAGCAGCGGAGGACAGCCACGGAACACCGGGGAGCTGTTTTTT
-	-	TRBV5-4	TRBJ1-2	13	CASSQDRVYGYTF	TGTGCCAGCAGCCAAGACAGAGTATATGGCTACACCTTC
-	-	TRBV19	TRBJ2-7	15	CASSREPTGLNEQYF	TGTGCCAGTAGTAGGGAGCCGACAGGCCTAAACGAGCAGTACTTC
-	TRBD1	TRBV3-1/TRBV3-2	TRBJ1-6	15	CASRIGQGNNSPLHF	TGTGCCAGCAGGATAGGACAGGGAAATAATTCACCCCTCCACTTT
-	-	TRBV9	TRBJ2-3	14	CASSVSEIARTQYF	TGTGCCAGCAGCGTTAGCGAAATAGCCCGAACGCAGTATTTT
-	-	TRBV9	TRBJ1-3	14	CASSVEGAGNTIYF	TGTGCCAGCAGCGTAGAAGGGGCTGGAAACACCATATATTTT
-	TRBD2	TRBV4-1	TRBJ2-7	14	CASSPAGGDDEQYF	TGCGCCAGCAGCCCAGCGGGGGGGGATGACGAGCAGTACTTC
-	TRBD1	TRBV4-1	TRBJ1-2	15	CASSQDPGQRYGYTF	TGCGCCAGCAGCCAAGATCCGGGACAGCGCTATGGCTACACCTTC
-	TRBD1	TRBV5-1	TRBJ2-7	18	CASSLMSPDRGRGYEQYF	TGCGCCAGCAGCTTAATGTCCCCAGACAGGGGGCGGGGGTACGAGCAGTACTTC
few	-	TRBV2	TRBJ1-5	14	CASSRLLASQPQHF	TGTGCCAGCAGCAGACTTCTTGCTAGTCAGCCCCAGCATTTT
-	TRBD1	TRBV7-2	TRBJ2-1	16	CASSLVWTGGFNEQFF	TGTGCCAGCAGCTTAGTTTGGACAGGGGGATTCAATGAGCAGTTCTTC
-	-	TRBV7-8	TRBJ1-2	14	CASSWGRQTYGYTF	TGTGCCAGCAGCTGGGGTAGACAGACGTATGGCTACACCTTC
few	-	TRBV9	TRBJ2-7	11	CASSPGYEQYF	TGTGCCAGCAGCCCCGGCTACGAGCAGTACTTC
-	-	TRBV5-1	TRBJ2-3	14	CASSLGEAPDTQYF	TGCGCCAGCAGCTTGGGAGAAGCCCCAGATACGCAGTATTTT
once	-	TRBV30	TRBJ1-1	12	CAWSPVSAEAFF	TGTGCCTGGAGTCCGGTTTCCGCTGAAGCTTTCTTT
-	TRBD2	TRBV7-2	TRBJ2-1	14	CASSSGLADNEQFF	TGTGCCAGCAGCTCCGGACTAGCGGACAATGAGCAGTTCTTC
-	-	TRBV7-9	TRBJ1-4	15	CASSLSGNTNEKLFF	TGTGCCAGCAGCCTATCAGGGAACACTAATGAAAAACTGTTTTTT
-	-	TRBV19	TRBJ2-7	20	CASSIEATMSGGTLSYEQYF	TGTGCCAGTAGTATAGAGGCTACAATGTCGGGCGGGACCCTCTCCTACGAGCAGTACTTC
-	-	TRBV27	TRBJ1-1	13	CASSLGRNTEAFF	TGTGCCAGCAGTTTGGGGAGGAACACTGAAGCTTTCTTT
-	-	TRBV5-4	TRBJ2-7	16	CASMQGPLARLDEQYF	TGTGCCAGCATGCAGGGGCCCTTGGCTCGGCTTGACGAGCAGTACTTC
-	TRBD2	TRBV29-1	TRBJ2-1	14	CSVQTSGGANEQFF	TGCAGCGTCCAGACTAGCGGGGGGGCGAATGAGCAGTTCTTC
-	TRBD1	TRBV2	TRBJ1-5	15	CASSGTGSYNQPQHF	TGTGCCAGCAGTGGGACAGGGAGTTACAATCAGCCCCAGCATTTT
-	-	TRBV7-2	TRBJ2-7	14	CASTQSGWNYEQYF	TGTGCCAGCACCCAATCAGGCTGGAACTACGAGCAGTACTTC
-	-	TRBV4-1	TRBJ1-5	16	CASSQVVARSNQPQHF	TGCGCCAGCAGCCAAGTCGTAGCACGGAGCAATCAGCCCCAGCATTTT
-	-	TRBV12-5	TRBJ1-1	13	CASVLPRNTEAFF	TGTGCTAGTGTCCTACCAAGGAACACTGAAGCTTTCTTT
-	-	TRBV9	TRBJ2-3	16	CASSVAVDRGTDTQYF	TGTGCCAGCAGCGTAGCGGTAGATAGGGGTACAGATACGCAGTATTTT
-	TRBD2	TRBV27	TRBJ2-1	15	CASSLFSGGDNEQFF	TGTGCCAGCAGTTTATTTAGCGGGGGAGACAATGAGCAGTTCTTC
-	TRBD1	TRBV19	TRBJ2-7	14	CASSMHRGRYEQYF	TGTGCCAGTAGTATGCACAGGGGCAGGTACGAGCAGTACTTC
few	-	TRBV28	TRBJ1-2	12	CASSPSSYGYTF	TGTGCCAGCAGCCCGTCCAGCTATGGCTACACCTTC
-	TRBD1	TRBV9	TRBJ2-2	15	CASSVGGQYTGELFF	TGTGCCAGCAGCGTAGGGGGACAGTACACCGGGGAGCTGTTTTTT
-	-	TRBV21-1	TRBJ2-7	15	CASSKAAGGPVEQYF	TGTGCCAGCAGCAAAGCCGCGGGGGGGCCGGTCGAGCAGTACTTC
-	-	TRBV27	TRBJ1-5	16	CASSLVGIGGNQPQHF	TGTGCCAGCAGTTTAGTCGGGATTGGGGGCAATCAGCCCCAGCATTTT
-	-	TRBV27	TRBJ2-4	12	CASRMQKNIQYF	TGTGCCAGCAGAATGCAGAAAAACATTCAGTACTTC
-	TRBD1	TRBV10-3	TRBJ1-1	15	CAISESILGQTEAFF	TGTGCCATCAGTGAGTCGATTTTGGGACAGACTGAAGCTTTCTTT
-	TRBD2	TRBV7-2	TRBJ2-1	16	CASTPDGGLAGHEQFF	TGTGCCAGCACACCGGACGGAGGACTAGCTGGACATGAGCAGTTCTTC